One and the same sample provided the 31 T cell receptor beta chains below, sequenced in a study of blood T cells in healthy people across ages (dated by TCRdb to between 2014 and 2017). Library method: 5' RACE. The reads were generated on an Illumina HiSeq 2500. A second PCR of roughly 7 to 11 cycles was performed with a sample-barcoded 5' primer and a J-beta primer mix. TCRdb itself trimmed the public reads at Q25 with fastp, ran MiXCR and retained productive beta chains. Rows are combined by CDR3 protein, so each entry shows the most common genes and DNA. This sample has hundreds of thousands of distinct CDR3 sequences in its table, and approximately 50% of those were observed once. The ten most abundant clones make up over 35% of the sample. Sequencing was carried out using blood. The origin of the receptors is a man between 60 and 75 years old in good health.

The chain has TRBV10-3 and TRBJ2-7; D is perhaps TRBD1 (5 bases). Deletions cut 7 bases from V and 2 bases from J, with 15 bases between. Germline V CDR1 and CDR2: ENHRY, SYGVKD. The CDR3 length is 14 residues. CDR3 sequence (DNA): TGTGCCATCACGGCCCGACAGTCAACCTACGAGCAGTACTTC. Its translation is CAITARQSTYEQYF.

V gene TRBV6-4 combines with J gene TRBJ2-7, with 7 bases fitting TRBD1. The CDR3 is 13 amino acids. V shed 6 bases and J 7 bases; nucleotides not matched to a gene: 9. The V gene's germline CDR1 is MRHNA and CDR2 SNTAGT. CDR3 sequence: CASSHRQGNEQYF. For the CDR3, the DNA is TGTGCCAGCAGCCACCGACAGGGCAATGAGCAGTACTTC.

V gene TRBV5-1 combines with J gene TRBJ1-2, with 12 bases fitting TRBD1. CDR3 length equals 18 residues. CDR1 and CDR2 (germline): SGHRS, YFSETQ. The V and J ends lost 1 base and 8 bases, in that order; junction bases with no gene match: 15. DNA of the CDR3: TGCGCCAGCAGCTTGAGGCCAACGGGACAGGGGGCGCGGGCAGGCTACACCTTC. Its protein is CASSLRPTGQGARAGYTF.

The rearrangement uses TRBV12-3 or TRBV12-4 and TRBJ2-3; TRBD1 matches at 8 bases. This CDR3 is 16 amino acids long. Germline trimming cut 4 bases from V and 0 bases from J; bases unmatched to any gene: 6. Here the CDR3 reads CASSSTGAESTDTQYF. The CDR3 nucleotides read TGTGCCAGCAGTTCGACAGGGGCTGAAAGCACAGATACGCAGTATTTT.

This chain links TRBV18 with TRBJ2-1; TRBD2 matches 9 bases. CDR1 KGHSH and CDR2 LQKENI come from the germline V gene. The trim removed 3 bases at V and 8 bases at J, leaving 11 bases unmatched. The CDR3 has 16 amino acids. The chain's CDR3 is CASSPEGASGKHEQFF. The CDR3 bases are TGTGCCAGCTCACCGGAGGGGGCTAGCGGGAAACATGAGCAGTTCTTC. Full variable domain (missing parts from reference TRBV18 and TRBJ2-1): NAGVMQNPRHLVRRRGQEARLRCSPMKGHSHVYWYRQLPEEGLKFMVYLQKENIIDESGMPKERFSAEFPKEGPSILRIQQVVRGDSAAYFCASSPEGASGKHEQFFGPGTRLTVL.

The chain uses TRBV10-3 and TRBJ2-1; 7 bases fit TRBD1. CDR3 size: 15 residues. CDR1 is ENHRY and CDR2 is SYGVKD in the germline V gene. J was trimmed by 7 bases and V by 6 bases; bases with no gene match: 12. The CDR3 nucleotides are TGTGCCATCAGCATGGCAACGACAGGGCAAAATGAGCAGTTCTTC. Protein: CAISMATTGQNEQFF.

The chain is built from TRBV5-1 and TRBJ2-1, with D unclear. Trimming stripped 0 bases from V and 2 bases from J, with 12 bases between. The length of the CDR3 is 16 residues. The germline V gene has CDR1 SGHRS and CDR2 YFSETQ. CDR3 protein: CASSLVGRTPYNEQFF. CDR3 coding DNA: TGCGCCAGCAGCTTGGTCGGCCGAACACCCTACAATGAGCAGTTCTTC.

This rearrangement joins TRBV18 to TRBJ2-1; the D gene is possibly TRBD2 (6 bases). In germline, CDR1 is KGHSH, CDR2 LQKENI. The CDR3 is made up of 12 amino acids. V was pared by 1 base and J by 8 bases, with 6 bases between. The CDR3 sequence is CASSPREDEQFF. CDR3 nucleotide sequence: TGTGCCAGCTCACCACGGGAGGATGAGCAGTTCTTC.

This clonotype appeared a few times. The chain is built from TRBV4-2 and TRBJ1-1, with D maybe TRBD1 (5 bases). Germline assignment: CDR1 LGHNA and CDR2 YNFKEQ. CDR3 size: 14 residues. V lost 3 bases to trimming and J lost 4 bases, with 12 bases between them. CDR3 DNA sequence: TGTGCCAGCAGCCATCCCCCCGGGGGCACTGAAGCTTTCTTT. Its translation is CASSHPPGGTEAFF.

This chain connects TRBV25-1 to TRBJ2-1, with TRBD2 identical over 8 bases. This CDR3 has 15 residues. Germline assignment: CDR1 MGHDK and CDR2 SYGVNS. J was trimmed by 2 bases and V by 1 base; bases with no gene match: 1. The DNA of the CDR3 is TGTGCCAGCAGTGAATCGGGGGGGGCCTACAATGAGCAGTTCTTC. Translated, it gives CASSESGGAYNEQFF.

With regard to this clonotype: The junction departs from germline at one end; a sequencing error may be responsible. In DNA form, the CDR3 reads TGTGCCAGCAGCCAAATCCGAGGGTCTAGCACAGATACGCAGTGTTTT. Protein: CASSQIRGSSTDTQCF. The chain combines TRBV3-1 with TRBJ2-3; D is perhaps TRBD2 (5 bases). Per germline, CDR1 LGHDT and CDR2 YNNKEL (reference sequence). This CDR3 is built from 16 residues.

This chain links TRBV5-1 with TRBJ1-2; D is unclear. V shed 4 bases and J shed 4 bases, with 14 bases lying between them. This CDR3 has 14 amino acids. Germline-derived CDR1 and CDR2 are SGHRS and YFSETQ. This CDR3 is CASSVVAPLYGYTF. The CDR3 DNA is TGCGCCAGCAGCGTGGTAGCGCCACTCTATGGCTACACCTTC.

This rearrangement joins TRBV20-1 to TRBJ1-2; the match to TRBD1 covers 7 bases. The CDR3 runs to 15 residues. V lost 6 bases and J lost 4; bases outside the gene matches: 14. Germline CDR1 and CDR2: DFQATT and SNEGSKA (reference sequence). The CDR3 sequence: CSALPGQSSFYGYTF. In DNA form, the CDR3 reads TGCAGTGCCCTCCCGGGACAGTCCTCCTTCTATGGCTACACCTTC.

The sample holds one count of this clonotype. The J gene is TRBJ1-1, the V gene TRBV20-1; no firm D call. Germline V CDR1 and CDR2: DFQATT, SNEGSKA (reference sequence). The CDR3 spans 13 residues. Trimming removed 3 bases at V and 4 bases at J, with 12 bases between. Here the CDR3 reads CSASVKWGTEAFF. CDR3 coding DNA: TGCAGTGCTAGTGTGAAGTGGGGCACTGAAGCTTTCTTT.

This clonotype has only a few counts. The rearrangement links TRBV5-1 to TRBJ1-2; D is undetermined. Between the trimmed V and J ends, which lost 3 bases and 1 base, there was a span of 10 bases. The length of the CDR3 is 14 residues. Germline loops: CDR1 SGHRS, CDR2 YFSETQ. CDR3 in amino acids: CASSSDANNYGYTF. CDR3 sequence (DNA): TGCGCCAGCAGCTCGGACGCAAATAACTATGGCTACACCTTC. The full variable domain, rest sourced from reference TRBV5-1 and TRBJ1-2, is KAGVTQTPRYLIKTRGQQVTLSCSPISGHRSVSWYQQTPGQGLQFLFEYFSETQRNKGNFPGRFSGRQFSNSRSEMNVSTLELGDSALYLCASSSDANNYGYTFGSGTRLTVV.

The rearrangement joins TRBV6-1 to TRBJ2-4; TRBD1 aligns across 8 bases. Per germline, CDR1 MNHNS and CDR2 SASEGT. The V segment lost 2 bases and the J segment 13 bases; nucleotides outside the gene matches: 10. The CDR3 runs 14 residues. CDR3 region: CASSELDRGSAQYF. CDR3 bases: TGTGCCAGCAGTGAACTTGACAGGGGTTCCGCGCAGTACTTC.

This chain connects TRBV7-2 to TRBJ2-5, with 11 positions matching TRBD2. J was trimmed by 6 bases and V by 4 bases; bases with no gene match: 7. The germline V gene encodes CDR1 SGHTA and CDR2 FQGNSA. This CDR3 contains 15 residues. DNA for the CDR3: TGTGCCAGCAGCTGGTCTAGCGGGGGGTCGAAGACCCAGTACTTC. Translation: CASSWSSGGSKTQYF.

This clonotype has a handful of counts. The chain has TRBV7-2 and TRBJ1-2, with D tentatively TRBD1 (5 bases). The CDR3 spans 13 residues. Trimming left V 5 bases short and J 3 bases short, with 10 bases between. CDR1 and CDR2 from the germline V gene are SGHTA and FQGNSA. The CDR3 DNA reads as TGTGCCAGCAGCCCAGGGTTGGACTATGGCTACACCTTC. It yields the protein CASSPGLDYGYTF.

The chain employs TRBV5-1 and TRBJ2-3, with TRBD1 matching over 9 bases. V trimming: 2 bases; J trimming: 1 base; junction bases outside the gene matches: 8. The CDR3 runs to 17 residues. Germline-derived CDR1 and CDR2 are SGHRS and YFSETQ. CDR3 DNA: TGCGCCAGCAGCTTACCGGGACAGGGCGTCCGCACAGATACGCAGTATTTT. Its translation: CASSLPGQGVRTDTQYF.

This clonotype was seen a few times. V gene TRBV7-8 combines with J gene TRBJ1-2; D unresolved. The V gene lost 1 base and the J gene lost 0 bases, with 9 bases spanning the gap. The germline V gene encodes CDR1 SGHVS and CDR2 FQNEAQ. The CDR3 spans 15 residues. The CDR3 nucleotides are TGTGCCAGCAGCTTAGGTCGATATGCTAACTATGGCTACACCTTC. It yields the protein CASSLGRYANYGYTF.

The chain links TRBV12-3 or TRBV12-4 to TRBJ2-2; D unclear. The CDR3 runs 15 residues. Trimming stripped 0 bases from V and 4 bases from J, with 9 bases between. This CDR3 reads CASSLAGSATGELFF. For the CDR3, the DNA is TGTGCCAGCAGTTTAGCGGGGTCGGCCACCGGGGAGCTGTTTTTT.

There are many counts of this clonotype. The chain joins TRBV13 to TRBJ2-5, with 9 bases identical to TRBD1. J was trimmed by 4 bases and V by 1 base; bases with no gene match: 4. The CDR3 totals 15 residues. The germline gives CDR1 PRHDT, CDR2 FYEKMQ (reference sequence). CDR3 DNA sequence: TGTGCCAGCAGCTTAGATGGACAGGGGTCAGAGACCCAGTACTTC. It translates to CASSLDGQGSETQYF.

This clonotype was seen more than once but under ten times. This chain connects TRBV10-2 to TRBJ1-2; 12 bases line up with TRBD1. CDR3 length: 16 amino acids. V lost 5 bases and J lost 5; bases outside the gene matches: 9. From germline, CDR1 is WSHSY and CDR2 SAAADI. CDR3 in amino acids: CASSRGRDRGPYGYTF. CDR3 coding DNA: TGCGCCAGCAGTAGAGGCCGGGACAGGGGGCCGTATGGCTACACCTTC.

This clonotype has at least ten counts. A much larger clone sits a single nucleotide away, making a read error possible. The gene calls are TRBV6-5 and TRBJ2-1, with TRBD2 matching 10 bases. The J call may be in error: the DNA end matches TRBJ2-7 better. Germline V lookup: CDR1 MNHEY, CDR2 SVGAGI. This CDR3 is 15 amino acids long. CDR3 sequence: CASSPSGGPYNEQYF. The CDR3 region has the DNA TGTGCCAGCAGTCCTAGCGGGGGACCCTACAATGAGCAGTACTTC.

This clonotype has ten or more counts. The chain employs TRBV5-8 and TRBJ2-1; no firm D call. Germline CDR1 is SGHTS and CDR2 is YDEGEE. V was clipped by 0 bases and J by 10 bases, with 14 bases between them. There are 14 residues in the CDR3. The DNA of the CDR3 is TGTGCCAGCAGCTTGGCCGAAAGTCCATGGGAGCAGTTCTTC. As protein: CASSLAESPWEQFF.

This chain joins TRBV12-3 or TRBV12-4 and TRBJ1-2; D is undetermined. The CDR3 is 13 residues long. The V and J ends lost 6 bases and 3 bases respectively, with 11 bases between them. The CDR3 protein is CASSPLGYYGYTF. The CDR3 region has the DNA TGTGCCAGCAGCCCCTTGGGGTACTATGGCTACACCTTC.

This clonotype was seen a few times. CDR3 region: CASSASGRYNEQFF. The CDR3 DNA is TGTGCCAGCAGCGCCTCGGGACGTTACAATGAGCAGTTCTTC. This chain links TRBV9 with TRBJ2-1; TRBD1 or TRBD2 may be the D gene (5 bases each). In germline, CDR1 is SGDLS, CDR2 YYNGEE. Trimming removed 3 bases from V and 4 bases from J, with 11 bases in between. CDR3 length equals 14 residues.

The chain is built from TRBV12-3 or TRBV12-4 and TRBJ2-7; D may be TRBD2 (6 bases). Trimming shortened V by 6 bases and J by 0 bases, and 15 bases separated the two germline ends. The CDR3 consists of 15 residues. CDR3 nucleotide sequence: TGTGCCAGCAGACCGGGACTCCGGAGCTCCTACGAGCAGTACTTC. This gives the protein CASRPGLRSSYEQYF.

The gene calls are TRBV6-5 and TRBJ2-5; D could derive from TRBD1 or TRBD2 (5 bases each). The CDR3 length is 16 residues. V lost 6 bases and J 2 bases, leaving 19 bases between the germline ends. Germline V lookup: CDR1 MNHEY, CDR2 SVGAGI. The CDR3 DNA reads TGTGCCAGCAGGTTTACCGGGGCCGCCTTTCAAGAGACCCAGTACTTC. As protein: CASRFTGAAFQETQYF.

The chain uses TRBV21-1 and TRBJ2-7; TRBD1 is the table's D call and was not checked against the DNA. TRBV21-1 has pseudogene status. The CDR3 extends over 14 amino acids. The DNA of the CDR3 is TGTGCCAGCAGCAAAGCTACAGGGGGCCTCGAGCAGTACTTC. Translation gives CASSKATGGLEQYF.

In this sample, this clonotype turned up once. The CDR3 region has the DNA TGCAGTGCTGGGAGACAGGGGGGACCCACAGATACGCAGTATTTT. Translation: CSAGRQGGPTDTQYF. This chain links TRBV20-1 with TRBJ2-3, with 9 bases fitting TRBD1. The CDR3 sequence is 15 residues long. V shed 5 bases and J 2 bases; nucleotides not matched to a gene: 8. The germline V gene encodes CDR1 DFQATT and CDR2 SNEGSKA (reference sequence).